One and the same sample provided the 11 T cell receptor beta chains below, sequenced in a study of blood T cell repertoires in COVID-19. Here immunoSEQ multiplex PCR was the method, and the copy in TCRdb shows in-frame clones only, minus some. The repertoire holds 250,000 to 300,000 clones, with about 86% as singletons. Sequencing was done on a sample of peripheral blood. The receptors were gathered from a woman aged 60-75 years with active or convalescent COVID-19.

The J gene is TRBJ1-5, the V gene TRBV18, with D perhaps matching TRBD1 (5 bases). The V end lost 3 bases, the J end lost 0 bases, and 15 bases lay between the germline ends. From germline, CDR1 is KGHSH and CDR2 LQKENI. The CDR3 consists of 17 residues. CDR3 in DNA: TGTGCCAGCTCACCCCTTGGGGGGGTGAATAGCAATCAGCCCCAGCATTTT. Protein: CASSPLGGVNSNQPQHF.

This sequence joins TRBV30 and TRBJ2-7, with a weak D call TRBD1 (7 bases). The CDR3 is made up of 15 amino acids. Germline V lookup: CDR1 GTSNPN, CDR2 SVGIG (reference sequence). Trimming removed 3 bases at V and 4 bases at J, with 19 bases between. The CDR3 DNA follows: TGTGCCTGGAGGCCCACCCTGACAGGGAGGTACGAGCAGTACTTC. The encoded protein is CAWRPTLTGRYEQYF.

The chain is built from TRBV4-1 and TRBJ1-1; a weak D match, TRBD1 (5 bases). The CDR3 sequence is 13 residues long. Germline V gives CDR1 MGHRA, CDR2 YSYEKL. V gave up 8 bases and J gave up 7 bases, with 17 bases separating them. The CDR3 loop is CASGLELTGEAFF. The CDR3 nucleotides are TGCGCCAGCGGCCTGGAACTCACAGGTGAAGCTTTCTTT.

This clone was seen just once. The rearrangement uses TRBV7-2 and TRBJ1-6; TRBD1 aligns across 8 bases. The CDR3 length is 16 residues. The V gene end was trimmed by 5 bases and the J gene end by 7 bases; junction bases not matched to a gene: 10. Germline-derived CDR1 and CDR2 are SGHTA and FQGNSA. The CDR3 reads CASSPRTGFSNSPLHF. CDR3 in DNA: TGTGCCAGCAGCCCCCGGACAGGGTTTTCCAATTCACCCCTCCACTTT.

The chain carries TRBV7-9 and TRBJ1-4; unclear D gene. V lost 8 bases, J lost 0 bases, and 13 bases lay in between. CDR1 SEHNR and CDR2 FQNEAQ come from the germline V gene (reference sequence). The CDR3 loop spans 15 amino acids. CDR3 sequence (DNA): TGTGCCAGCCGTCGGGAAGCGGCAACTAATGAAAAACTGTTTTTT. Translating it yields CASRREAATNEKLFF.

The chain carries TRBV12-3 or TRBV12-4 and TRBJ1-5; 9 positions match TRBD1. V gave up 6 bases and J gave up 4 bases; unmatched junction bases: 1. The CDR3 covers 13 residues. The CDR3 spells CASRGTGNQPQHF. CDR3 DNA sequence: TGTGCCAGCAGGGGGACAGGGAATCAGCCCCAGCATTTT.

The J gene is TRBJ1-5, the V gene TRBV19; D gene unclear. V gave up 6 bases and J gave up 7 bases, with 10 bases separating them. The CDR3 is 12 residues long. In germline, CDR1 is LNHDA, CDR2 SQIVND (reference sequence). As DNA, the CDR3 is TGTGCCAGTAGCCCCGAGGAACAGCCCCAGCATTTT. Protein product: CASSPEEQPQHF.

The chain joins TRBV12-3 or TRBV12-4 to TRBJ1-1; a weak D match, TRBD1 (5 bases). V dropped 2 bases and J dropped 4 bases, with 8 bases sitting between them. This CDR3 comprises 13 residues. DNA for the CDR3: TGTGCCAGCAGTTTAAGCAGGGTCACTGAAGCTTTCTTT. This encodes CASSLSRVTEAFF.

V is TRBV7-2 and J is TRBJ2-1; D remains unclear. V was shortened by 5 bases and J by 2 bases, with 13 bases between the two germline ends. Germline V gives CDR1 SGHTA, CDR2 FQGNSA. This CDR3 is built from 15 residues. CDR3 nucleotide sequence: TGTGCCAGCAGCCCCTCGGGTCAGACCTACAATGAGCAGTTCTTC. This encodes CASSPSGQTYNEQFF.

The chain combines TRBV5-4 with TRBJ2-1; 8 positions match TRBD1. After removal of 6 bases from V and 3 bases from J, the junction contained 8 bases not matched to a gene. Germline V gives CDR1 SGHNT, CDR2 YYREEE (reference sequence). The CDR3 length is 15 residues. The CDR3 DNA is TGTGCCAGCACCCCGGGACAGGCTATCTACAATGAGCAGTTCTTC. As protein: CASTPGQAIYNEQFF.

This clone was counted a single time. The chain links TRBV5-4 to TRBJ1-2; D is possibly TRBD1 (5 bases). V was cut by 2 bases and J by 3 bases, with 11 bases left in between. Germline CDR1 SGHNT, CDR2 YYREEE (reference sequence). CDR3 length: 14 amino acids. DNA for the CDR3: TGTGCCAGCAGCTTTCAGGGTGGGGACTATGGCTACACCTTC. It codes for CASSFQGGDYGYTF.